This T cell receptor (beta chain) was captured by sequencing in a study of blood T cell repertoires in COVID-19. In the study overall: The cDNA or gDNA used as material had been derived from T cells, B-cell-depleted T cells, or PBMCs.

The repertoire was sequenced with immunoSEQ multiplex PCR; TCRdb's copy has only in-frame clones and lacks some. The top ten clones hold about 0.95% of a sample with about 200,000 clones, about 82% of them seen once. The CDR3 length is 19 residues. Trimming cost V 0 bases and J 1 base, with 23 bases left between them. J is TRBJ2-7 and V is TRBV5-3, with D maybe TRBD1 (6 bases). TRBV5-3 is an open reading frame whose function is uncertain. The sequence was collected from a man between 60 and 70 years old with COVID-19, enrolled during active disease. The specimen was peripheral blood. The CDR3 spells CARSLAAVNRDTESYEQYF. For the CDR3, the DNA is TGTGCCAGAAGCTTGGCGGCCGTTAACCGGGACACGGAGTCCTACGAGCAGTACTTC.